A selection of T cell receptor beta chains follows, all from one sample in a study of CD8 T cells in Susac syndrome. TCRdb redid the calling of the immunoSEQ multiplex PCR reads with MiXCR, one entry per CDR3 protein. The sample lists 330,000 or so distinct CDR3 sequences, over 75% occurring once. The specimen was CD8+ T cells from PBMCs. Receptors originate from a human donor with multiple sclerosis. Each CDR3 is given with its conserved first and last residue. D genes are given only for firm matches. Not all rows give a size; the values are once, few, many and, for expanded clones, a class.

TRBJ2-3 TRBV28 NA 14 NA TGTGCCCCAATAACAGGGCAAGAATCAGATACGCAGTATTTT CAPITGQESDTQYF
TRBJ1-1 TRBV29-1 TRBD1 16 NA TGCAGCCAAACTAACAGGGGGCGGCATCTGGGCACTGAAGCTTTCTTT CSQTNRGRHLGTEAFF
TRBJ2-5 TRBV7-6 TRBD2 14 few TGTGCCAGCAGCCCGGGCGGGGGGCTAGAGACCCAGTACTTC CASSPGGGLETQYF
TRBJ2-1 TRBV11-3 NA 15 once TGTGCCAGCAGCGCCCAAGGGGGGGGGTCCGATGAGCAGTTCTTC CASSAQGGGSDEQFF
TRBJ1-5 TRBV6-6 TRBD1 14 NA TGTGCCAGCAGCAACGCAGGGGGTGGGCAGCCCCAGCATTTT CASSNAGGGQPQHF
TRBJ1-4 TRBV6-5 NA 15 NA TGTGCCAGCAGTTACTCCCAGGGCAACTATGAAAAACTGTTTTTT CASSYSQGNYEKLFF
TRBJ1-1 TRBV7-3 NA 13 once TGTGCCAGCAGCGATACGGTGAACACTGAAGCTTTCTTT CASSDTVNTEAFF
TRBJ2-3 TRBV19 NA 16 once TGTGCCAGTAGTATTGATTGGACAGCACTCACAGATACGCAGTATTTT CASSIDWTALTDTQYF
TRBJ1-1 TRBV28 NA 14 NA TGTGCCAGCAGTTTCGGGCGGCTGAACACTGAAGCTTTCTTT CASSFGRLNTEAFF
TRBJ2-1 TRBV28 NA 14 NA TGTGCCAGCAGTCCTCGGACAGAGTACAATGAGCAGTTCTTC CASSPRTEYNEQFF
TRBJ2-6 TRBV7-2 NA 17 NA TGTGCCAGCAGCGGGACTGCCATTAGCTCTGGGGCCAACGTCCTGACTTTC CASSGTAISSGANVLTF
TRBJ2-5 TRBV7-9 NA 13 NA TGTGCCAGCAGCTTGGAGTTTCAAGAGACCCAGTACTTC CASSLEFQETQYF
TRBJ2-7 TRBV7-2 TRBD2 15 NA TGTGCCAGCAGCCGAGGACTAGCGGGAGGGTACGAGCAGTACTTC CASSRGLAGGYEQYF
TRBJ1-2 TRBV13 TRBD1 17 NA TGTGCCAGCAGCTTAAGTGAGGACAGGGAGAGTCTCTATGGCTACACCTTC CASSLSEDRESLYGYTF
TRBJ1-1 TRBV5-4 NA 15 once TGTGCCAGCAGCTTGCTATTAGGGCTAAACACTGAAGCTTTCTTT CASSLLLGLNTEAFF
TRBJ1-5 TRBV30 NA 14 NA TGTGCCTGGAATTCCGGGGCCGGCGATCAGCCCCAGCATTTT CAWNSGAGDQPQHF
TRBJ2-3 TRBV6-2/TRBV6-3 NA 14 few TGTGCCAGCAGTTACTCGACTAGCACAGATACGCAGTATTTT CASSYSTSTDTQYF
TRBJ2-6 TRBV27 NA 17 once TGTGCCACCCCCCCACTAGTAGAGTTCGCTGGGGCCAACGTCCTGACTTTC CATPPLVEFAGANVLTF
TRBJ1-5 TRBV27 TRBD1 16 NA TGTGCCAGCAGTTCCTCGACAGGGAGAGAGAATCAGCCCCAGCATTTT CASSSSTGRENQPQHF
TRBJ2-5 TRBV6-1 TRBD1 13 few TGTGCCAGCAGCCGTGGGACAGAAGAGACCCAGTACTTC CASSRGTEETQYF
TRBJ2-7 TRBV30 NA 14 NA TGTGCCTGGAGTACCGGGACGGGGTCCTACGAGCAGTGCTTC CAWSTGTGSYEQCF
TRBJ1-5 TRBV7-9 NA 12 few TGTGCCAGCAGCTTCCCGAATCAGCCCCAGCATTTT CASSFPNQPQHF
TRBJ2-7 TRBV7-9 NA 14 NA TGTGCCAGCAGCTTTGTAGACGGTTCCTACGAGCAGTACTTC CASSFVDGSYEQYF
TRBJ2-5 TRBV10-3 NA 15 NA TGTGCCATCAGTGAGTCAGTGGCGGGCCAAGAGACCCAGTACTTC CAISESVAGQETQYF
TRBJ2-5 TRBV4-1 TRBD2 15 once TGCGCCAGCAGCCCCTGGACTAGCGGGAGGGAGACCCAGTACTTC CASSPWTSGRETQYF